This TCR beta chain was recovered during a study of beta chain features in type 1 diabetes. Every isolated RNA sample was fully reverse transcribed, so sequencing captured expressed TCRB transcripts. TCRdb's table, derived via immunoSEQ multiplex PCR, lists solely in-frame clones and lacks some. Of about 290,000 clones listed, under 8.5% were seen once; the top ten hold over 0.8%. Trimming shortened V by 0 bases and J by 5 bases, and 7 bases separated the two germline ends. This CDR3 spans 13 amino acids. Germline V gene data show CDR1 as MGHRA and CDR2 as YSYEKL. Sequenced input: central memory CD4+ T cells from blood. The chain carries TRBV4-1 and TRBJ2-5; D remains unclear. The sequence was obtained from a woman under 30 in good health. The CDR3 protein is CASSQETRETQYF. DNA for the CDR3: TGCGCCAGCAGCCAAGAAACCAGGGAGACCCAGTACTTC.